This paragraph covers one TCR beta chain sequence. Its specificity is unknown. Germline values: CDR1 SGHRS, CDR2 YFSETQ. The CDR3 consists of 14 residues. With V trimmed by 4 bases and J by 4 bases, 7 bases remained unmatched. Caucasian, healthy and from Russia, the donors were aged between 6 and 90. The data derive from a study of blood T cells in healthy people across ages. General study results and limits: Whereas aged donors had fewer naive CD4+ cells, long-lived donors had more of them and higher diversity.

Primed by a sample-barcoded 5' primer and a J-beta primer mix, a second PCR proceeded for about 6 to 12 cycles. TCRdb ran MiXCR on the 5' RACE reads and lists one entry per CDR3 protein. The repertoire holds about 1,800,000 distinct CDR3 sequences, with over 25% as singletons. The chain is built from TRBV5-1 and TRBJ1-1; 7 bases align to TRBD1. This TCR derives from a woman aged 30 to 39 in good health. Sequencing was done on a sample of blood. The CDR3 sequence is CASSGTTGVTEAFF. The CDR3 DNA follows: TGCGCCAGCAGCGGGACCACAGGGGTCACTGAAGCTTTCTTT.